A single sample gave rise to the 6 T cell receptor beta chains below, sequenced in a study of memory B cells and T cells in multiple sclerosis. Stimulus-free culture yielded autoproliferating CFSE-dim and non-proliferating CFSE-high T cells, each sequenced separately. Roughly 4.5x10^7 CFSE-labeled PBMCs were cultured less than eight days unstimulated, then replicate wells were pooled. Method: immunoSEQ multiplex PCR; TCRdb's copy keeps in-frame clones and lacks some. The sample gives around 50,000 clones, approximately 80% of which show up once; about 1.1% is in the top ten. Their antigens remain unidentified. Material: PBMCs from blood kept in culture. The receptors were gathered from a human donor with multiple sclerosis.

In its sample, this clone was seen once. This chain joins TRBV11-2 and TRBJ2-7; 14 bases agree with TRBD2. Per the germline V gene, CDR1 is SGHAT and CDR2 is FQNNGV. There are 16 residues in the CDR3. Trimming took 4 bases from V and 2 from J; bases not matched to a gene: 4. This chain's CDR3 is CASSSRTSGGTYEQYF. In DNA, the CDR3 is TGTGCCAGCAGCTCCCGGACTAGCGGGGGGACCTACGAGCAGTACTTC. Using reference TRBV11-2 and TRBJ2-7 for the parts outside the CDR3, the full variable domain is EAGVAQSPRYKIIEKRQSVAFWCNPISGHATLYWYQQILGQGPKLLIQFQNNGVVDDSQLPKDRFSAERLKGVDSTLKIQPAKLEDSAVYLCASSSRTSGGTYEQYFGPGTRLTVT.

V gene TRBV7-9 combines with J gene TRBJ2-3; D is possibly TRBD1 (5 bases). The V end was cut by 7 bases, the J end by 4 bases, with 18 bases between. The germline CDR1 and CDR2 sequences are SEHNR and FQNEAQ (reference sequence). The length of the CDR3 is 15 residues. The CDR3 is CASTGARVIADTQYF. Here the CDR3 DNA reads TGTGCCAGCACCGGTGCCAGGGTGATCGCAGATACGCAGTATTTT.

This clone was counted only a few times. The chain links TRBV29-1 to TRBJ1-4; 10 bases line up with TRBD1. The CDR3 contains 12 residues. Germline CDR1 is SQVTM and CDR2 is ANQGSEA. With 7 bases clipped from V and 13 bases from J, the junction kept 9 bases outside the gene matches. The CDR3 DNA reads TGCAGCGCTAGATGGGACAGGGGCGGACTGTTTTTT. It encodes CSARWDRGGLFF.

In its sample, this clone was seen a few times. The chain carries TRBV19 and TRBJ2-1; tentatively, D is TRBD1 or TRBD2 (5 bases each). Germline V gene data show CDR1 as LNHDA and CDR2 as SQIVND (reference sequence). Trimming removed 5 bases at V and 2 bases at J, with 7 bases between. The CDR3 is made up of 13 amino acids. DNA of the CDR3: TGTGCCAGTAGTGTGGGGGCCTACAATGAGCAGTTCTTC. It yields the protein CASSVGAYNEQFF.

This clone was observed a handful of times. This chain uses TRBV7-2 with TRBJ1-6, with a tentative D call TRBD1 (5 bases). The CDR3 loop spans 14 amino acids. Trimming left V 1 base short and J 10 bases short, with 11 bases between. Germline values: CDR1 SGHTA, CDR2 FQGNSA. CDR3 in amino acids: CASSLVDTNSPLHF. CDR3 DNA: TGTGCCAGCAGCTTAGTGGACACCAACTCACCCCTCCACTTT.

This chain joins TRBV4-2 and TRBJ1-2; D is perhaps TRBD1 (5 bases). V shed 0 bases and J shed 5 bases, with 16 bases lying between them. In germline, CDR1 is LGHNA, CDR2 YNFKEQ. The CDR3 runs 16 residues. CDR3 DNA sequence: TGTGCCAGCAGCCAAGATGGGGCCAGTTGGGAATATGGCTACACCTTC. Its translation: CASSQDGASWEYGYTF.